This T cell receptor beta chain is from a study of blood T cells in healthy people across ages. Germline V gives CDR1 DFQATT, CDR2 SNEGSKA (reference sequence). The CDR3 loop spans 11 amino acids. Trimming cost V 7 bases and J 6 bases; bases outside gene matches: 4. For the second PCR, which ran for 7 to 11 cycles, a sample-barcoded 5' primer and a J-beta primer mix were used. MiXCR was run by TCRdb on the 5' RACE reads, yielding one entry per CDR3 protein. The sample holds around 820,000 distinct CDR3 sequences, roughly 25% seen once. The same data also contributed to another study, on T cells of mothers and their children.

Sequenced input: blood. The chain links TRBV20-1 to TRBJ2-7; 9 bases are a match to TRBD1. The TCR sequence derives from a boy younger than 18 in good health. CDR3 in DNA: TGCAGTGGGTCGACAGGGGGCGAGCAGTACTTC. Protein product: CSGSTGGEQYF.